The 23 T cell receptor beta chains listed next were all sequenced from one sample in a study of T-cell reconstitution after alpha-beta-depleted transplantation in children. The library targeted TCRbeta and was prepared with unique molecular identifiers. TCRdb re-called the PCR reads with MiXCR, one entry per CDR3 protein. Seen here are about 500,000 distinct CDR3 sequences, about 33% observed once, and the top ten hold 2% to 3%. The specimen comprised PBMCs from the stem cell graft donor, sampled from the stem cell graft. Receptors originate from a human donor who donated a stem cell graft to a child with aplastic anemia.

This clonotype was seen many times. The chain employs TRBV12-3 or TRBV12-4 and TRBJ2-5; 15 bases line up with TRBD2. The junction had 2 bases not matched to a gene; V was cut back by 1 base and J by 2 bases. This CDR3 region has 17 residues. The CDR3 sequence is CASSLGTSGRVQETQYF. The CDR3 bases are TGTGCCAGCAGTTTAGGGACTAGCGGGAGGGTACAAGAGACCCAGTACTTC.

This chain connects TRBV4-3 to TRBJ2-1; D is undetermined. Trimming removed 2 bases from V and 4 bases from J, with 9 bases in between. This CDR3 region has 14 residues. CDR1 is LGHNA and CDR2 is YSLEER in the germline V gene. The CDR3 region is CASSQHQEYNEQFF. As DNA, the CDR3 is TGCGCCAGCAGCCAACACCAAGAATACAATGAGCAGTTCTTC.

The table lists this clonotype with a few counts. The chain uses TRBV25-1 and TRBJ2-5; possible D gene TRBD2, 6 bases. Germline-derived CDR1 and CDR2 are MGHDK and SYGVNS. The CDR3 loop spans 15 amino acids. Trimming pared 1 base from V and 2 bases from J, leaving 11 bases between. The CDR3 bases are TGTGCCAGCAGTGAATTCGGAGGGTCTCAAGAGACCCAGTACTTC. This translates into CASSEFGGSQETQYF.

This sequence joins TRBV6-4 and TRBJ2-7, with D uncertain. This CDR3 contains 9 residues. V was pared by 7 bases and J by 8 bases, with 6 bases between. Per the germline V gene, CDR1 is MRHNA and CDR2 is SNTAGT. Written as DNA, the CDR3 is TGTGCCAGCACAGACAAGCAGTACGTC. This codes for CASTDKQYV.

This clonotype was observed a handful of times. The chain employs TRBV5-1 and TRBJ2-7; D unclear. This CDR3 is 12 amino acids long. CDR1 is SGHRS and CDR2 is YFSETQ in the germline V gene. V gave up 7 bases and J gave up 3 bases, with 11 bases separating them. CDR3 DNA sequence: TGCGCCAGCGCCGCGGATCTCTACGAGCAGTACTTC. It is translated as CASAADLYEQYF. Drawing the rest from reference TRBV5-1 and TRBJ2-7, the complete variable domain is KAGVTQTPRYLIKTRGQQVTLSCSPISGHRSVSWYQQTPGQGLQFLFEYFSETQRNKGNFPGRFSGRQFSNSRSEMNVSTLELGDSALYLCASAADLYEQYFGPGTRLTVT.

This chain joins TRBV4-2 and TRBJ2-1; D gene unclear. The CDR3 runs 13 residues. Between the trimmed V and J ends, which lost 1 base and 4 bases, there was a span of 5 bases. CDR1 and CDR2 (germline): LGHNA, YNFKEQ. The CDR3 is CASSQGAYNEQFF. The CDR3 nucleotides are TGTGCCAGCAGCCAAGGGGCGTACAATGAGCAGTTCTTC.

CDR3: CAIKNTGELFF. The CDR3 bases are TGTGCCATCAAGAACACCGGGGAGCTGTTTTTT. This chain connects TRBV10-3 to TRBJ2-2; D is ambiguous. With 7 bases removed from V and 1 base from J, the gap between germline ends came to 1 base. The germline CDR1 and CDR2 sequences are ENHRY and SYGVKD. CDR3 length: 11 amino acids.

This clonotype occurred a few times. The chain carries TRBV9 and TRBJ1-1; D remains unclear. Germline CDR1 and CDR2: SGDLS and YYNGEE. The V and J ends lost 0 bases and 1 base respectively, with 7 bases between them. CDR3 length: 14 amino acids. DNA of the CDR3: TGTGCCAGCAGCGTAGCTCTCGGGAACACTGAAGCTTTCTTT. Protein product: CASSVALGNTEAFF.

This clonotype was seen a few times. CDR3 nucleotide sequence: TGTGCCAGCCGTCATACGGGGGGCAGGAGCACTGAAGCTTTCTTT. It specifies CASRHTGGRSTEAFF. The rearrangement uses TRBV19 and TRBJ1-1; possibly TRBD1 for D (6 bases). V was trimmed by 9 bases and J by 4 bases, leaving 21 bases between them. The CDR3 loop spans 15 amino acids. From germline, CDR1 is LNHDA and CDR2 SQIVND (reference sequence).

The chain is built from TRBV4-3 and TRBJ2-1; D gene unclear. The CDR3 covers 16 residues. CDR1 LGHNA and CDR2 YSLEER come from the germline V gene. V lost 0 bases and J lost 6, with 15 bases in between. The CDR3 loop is CASSQESRPLSNEQFF. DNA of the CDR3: TGCGCCAGCAGCCAAGAATCCAGGCCTCTCTCCAATGAGCAGTTCTTC.

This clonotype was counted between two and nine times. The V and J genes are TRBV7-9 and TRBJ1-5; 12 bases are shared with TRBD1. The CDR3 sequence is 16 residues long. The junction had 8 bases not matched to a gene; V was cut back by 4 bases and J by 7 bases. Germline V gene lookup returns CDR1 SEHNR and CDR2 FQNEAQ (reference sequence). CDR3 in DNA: TGTGCCAGCAGCTCCGGGACAGGGGGCGCTGGGCAGCCCCAGCATTTT. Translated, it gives CASSSGTGGAGQPQHF.

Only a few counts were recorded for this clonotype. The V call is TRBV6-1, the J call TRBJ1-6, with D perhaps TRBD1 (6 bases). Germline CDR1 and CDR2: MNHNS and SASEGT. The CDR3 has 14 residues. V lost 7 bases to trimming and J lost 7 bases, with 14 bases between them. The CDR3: CASTRGQGNSPLHF. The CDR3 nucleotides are TGTGCCAGCACGCGGGGGCAGGGGAATTCACCCCTCCACTTT.

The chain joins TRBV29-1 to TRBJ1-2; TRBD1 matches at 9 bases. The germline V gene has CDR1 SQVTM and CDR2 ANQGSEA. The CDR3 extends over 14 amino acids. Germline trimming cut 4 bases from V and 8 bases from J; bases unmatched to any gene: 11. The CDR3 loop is CSVGNTGTGRGYTF. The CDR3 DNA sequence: TGCAGCGTTGGTAATACCGGGACAGGGAGAGGCTACACCTTC. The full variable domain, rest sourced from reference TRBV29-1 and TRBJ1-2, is SAVISQKPSRDICQRGTSLTIQCQVDSQVTMMFWYRQQPGQSLTLIATANQGSEATYESGFVIDKFPISRPNLTFSTLTVSNMSPEDSSIYLCSVGNTGTGRGYTFGSGTRLTVV.

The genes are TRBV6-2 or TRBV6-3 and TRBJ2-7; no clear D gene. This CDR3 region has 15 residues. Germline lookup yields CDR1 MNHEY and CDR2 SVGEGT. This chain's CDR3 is CASSDSGSRVHEQYV. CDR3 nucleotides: TGTGCCAGCAGTGACTCCGGGTCTCGCGTCCACGAGCAGTACGTC.

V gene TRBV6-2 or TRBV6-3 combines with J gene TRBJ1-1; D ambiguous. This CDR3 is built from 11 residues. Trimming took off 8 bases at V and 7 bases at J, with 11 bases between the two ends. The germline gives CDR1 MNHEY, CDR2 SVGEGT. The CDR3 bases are TGTGCCAGCGGAGTGGGGAATGAAGCTTTCTTT. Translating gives CASGVGNEAFF.

CDR3 sequence reads: CSGTANTEAFF. CDR3 bases: TGCAGCGGGACGGCCAACACTGAAGCTTTCTTT. The rearrangement links TRBV29-1 to TRBJ1-1; D call uncertain. The V gene's germline CDR1 is SQVTM and CDR2 ANQGSEA. CDR3 size: 11 residues. V was trimmed by 7 bases and J by 2 bases, leaving 8 bases between them.

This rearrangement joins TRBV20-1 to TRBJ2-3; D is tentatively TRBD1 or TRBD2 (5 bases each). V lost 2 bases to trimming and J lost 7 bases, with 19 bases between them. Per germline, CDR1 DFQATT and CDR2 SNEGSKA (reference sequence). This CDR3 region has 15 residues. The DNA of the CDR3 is TGCAGTGCTAGACGAGGGGACCTCCCCACTTATACGCAGTATTTT. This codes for CSARRGDLPTYTQYF.

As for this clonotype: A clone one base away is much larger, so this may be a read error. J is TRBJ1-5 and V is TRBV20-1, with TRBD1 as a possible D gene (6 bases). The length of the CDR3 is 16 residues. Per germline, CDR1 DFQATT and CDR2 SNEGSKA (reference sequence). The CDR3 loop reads CSARGPTGGESQPQPF. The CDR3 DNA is TGCAGTGCTAGAGGCCCGACGGGGGGCGAGAGTCAGCCCCAGCCTTTT.

The CDR3 nucleotides read TGTGCCAGCAGCCCGGGACTAGCTTTGGCCTACGAGCAGTACTTC. This codes for CASSPGLALAYEQYF. The V and J genes are TRBV7-2 and TRBJ2-7; 9 bases agree with TRBD2. The CDR3 is 15 amino acids. The V and J ends lost 5 bases and 2 bases, in that order; junction bases with no gene match: 7. The germline CDR1 and CDR2 sequences are SGHTA and FQGNSA.

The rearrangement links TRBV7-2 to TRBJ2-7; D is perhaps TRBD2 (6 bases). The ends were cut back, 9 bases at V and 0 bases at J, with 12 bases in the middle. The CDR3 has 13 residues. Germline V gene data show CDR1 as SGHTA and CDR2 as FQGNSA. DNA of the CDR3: TGTGCCAGTCGGAGGGGCAGCTCCTACGAGCAGTACTTC. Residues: CASRRGSSYEQYF.

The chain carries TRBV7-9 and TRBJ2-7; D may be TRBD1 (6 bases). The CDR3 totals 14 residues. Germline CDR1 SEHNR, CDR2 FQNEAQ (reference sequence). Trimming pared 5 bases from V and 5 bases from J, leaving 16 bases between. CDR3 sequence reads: CASSPLGAAHEQYF. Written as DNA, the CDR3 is TGTGCCAGCAGCCCCTTGGGGGCGGCCCACGAGCAGTACTTC.

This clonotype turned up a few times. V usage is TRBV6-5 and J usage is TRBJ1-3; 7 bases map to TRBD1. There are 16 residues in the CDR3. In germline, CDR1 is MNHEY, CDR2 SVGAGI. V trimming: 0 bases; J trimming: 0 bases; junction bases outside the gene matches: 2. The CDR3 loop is CASSYSGDSSGNTIYF. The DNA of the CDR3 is TGTGCCAGCAGTTACTCGGGGGACAGCTCTGGAAACACCATATATTTT.

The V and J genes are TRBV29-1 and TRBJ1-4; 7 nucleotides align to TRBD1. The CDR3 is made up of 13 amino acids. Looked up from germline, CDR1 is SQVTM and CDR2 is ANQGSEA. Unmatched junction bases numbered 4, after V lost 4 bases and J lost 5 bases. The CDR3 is CSVVAGGNEKLFF. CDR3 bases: TGCAGCGTTGTGGCAGGGGGAAATGAAAAACTGTTTTTT.